This T cell receptor (beta chain) came from a study of CD8+CD57+ T cells in acquired aplastic anemia (dated by TCRdb to the late 2010s). Some background on the complete study: DNA extracted from sorted CD4+ and CD8+ cells had a mean of about 3.2 ug, with a range of 0.2 to 27.4 ug.

As to this clonotype: Its target antigen remains unknown. No quality values exist for individual bases; no much larger clone is one base distant.

In this study, sorted CD4+ and CD8+ T cells from the blood of healthy subjects and of severe aplastic anemia patients had their TCR repertoires deep-sequenced. Ficoll-Paque density gradient centrifugation was used to isolate peripheral blood mononuclear cells. Before DNA extraction, CD4+ and CD8+ T cells were sorted by FACS or by magnetic beads. Summary of the overall study and its limitations: Some 27 CD8+ CDR3 sequences were found in both patients and controls but appeared to be highly expressed in patients and within the immunodominant clones of the patients. Patients and healthy controls showed no significant difference in CD8+ Simpson's diversity (P=0.060).

The germline V gene (reference sequence) sets CDR1 to SEHNR and CDR2 to FQNEAQ. Ends trimmed: V by 6 bases, J by 2 bases; bases unmatched to a gene: 7. The CDR3 covers 15 residues, taking in both the cysteine and the phenylalanine. Only CDR3 DNA remains: 45 bases, in frame from the first base. Genomic DNA served as template for TCR beta VDJ combination and CDR3 sequence profiling. An Illumina HiSeq 2000 was used for TCR repertoire sequencing. The original pipeline was this. TRBV/TRBJ rearrangement plots, CDR3 size and DJ length profiles, and Simpson's diversity index were used to assess repertoires. The most abundant DNA sequence in the deep sequencing data was taken as the immunodominant clone. CDR3 amino acid sequences were screened for sharing across subjects and were compared with published repertoires and the VDJdb database. TCRdb trimmed the raw reads at Q25, called clones with MiXCR and kept productive beta chains. A single entry per CDR3 protein holds the most common genes and DNA from its merged rows. TCRdb, rather than the study authors, made the V and J calls. This sample has 200,000 or so distinct CDR3 sequences in its table, and about three fifths of those were observed once. The top ten clonotypes cover about half of the sample.

The chain uses TRBV7-9 and TRBJ2-5; 9 central bases correspond to TRBD1. Sequencing was done on a sample of sorted CD4+, CD8+, or CD8+CD57+ T cells (not recorded which) from PBMCs. This clonotype was sampled from a human donor with severe aplastic anemia or a healthy control (not recorded which). The DNA sequence follows: TGTGCCAGCAGATTCGGGACAGGGCCTCAAGAGACCCAGTACTTC. This is translated as CASRFGTGPQETQYF.